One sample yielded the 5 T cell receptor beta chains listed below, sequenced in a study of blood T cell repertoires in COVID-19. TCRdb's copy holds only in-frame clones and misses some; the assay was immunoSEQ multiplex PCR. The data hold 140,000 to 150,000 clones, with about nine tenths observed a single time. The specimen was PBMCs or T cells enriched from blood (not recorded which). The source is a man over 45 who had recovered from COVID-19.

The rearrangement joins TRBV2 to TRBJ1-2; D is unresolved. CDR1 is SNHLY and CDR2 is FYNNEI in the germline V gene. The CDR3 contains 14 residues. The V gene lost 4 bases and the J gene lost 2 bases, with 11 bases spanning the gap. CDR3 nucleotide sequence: TGTGCCAGCAGTGGGGCCTCAAGGAACTATGGCTACACCTTC. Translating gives CASSGASRNYGYTF.

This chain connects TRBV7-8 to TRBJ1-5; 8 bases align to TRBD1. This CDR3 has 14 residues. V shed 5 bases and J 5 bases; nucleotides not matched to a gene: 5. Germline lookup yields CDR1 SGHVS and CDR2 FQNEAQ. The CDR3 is CASSPQGAHQPQHF. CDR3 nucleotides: TGTGCCAGCAGCCCGCAGGGGGCACATCAGCCCCAGCATTTT. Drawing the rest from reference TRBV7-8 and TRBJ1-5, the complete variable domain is GAGVSQSPRYKVAKRGQDVALRCDPISGHVSLFWYQQALGQGPEFLTYFQNEAQLDKSGLPSDRFFAERPEGSVSTLKIQRTQQEDSAVYLCASSPQGAHQPQHFGDGTRLSIL.

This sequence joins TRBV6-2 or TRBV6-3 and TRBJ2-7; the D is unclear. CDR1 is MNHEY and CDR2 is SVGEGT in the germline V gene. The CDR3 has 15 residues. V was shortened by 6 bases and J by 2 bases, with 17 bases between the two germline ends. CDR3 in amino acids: CASSPYSILPYEQYV. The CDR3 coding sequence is TGTGCCAGCAGCCCGTACAGTATTCTTCCCTACGAGCAGTACGTC.

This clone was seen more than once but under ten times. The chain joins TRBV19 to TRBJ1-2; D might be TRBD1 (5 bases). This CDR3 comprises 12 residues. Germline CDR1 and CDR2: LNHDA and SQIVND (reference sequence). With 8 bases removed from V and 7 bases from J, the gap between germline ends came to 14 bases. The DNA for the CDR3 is TGTGCCAGTCGACAGACAGTTCGTGGCTACACCTTC. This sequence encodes CASRQTVRGYTF.

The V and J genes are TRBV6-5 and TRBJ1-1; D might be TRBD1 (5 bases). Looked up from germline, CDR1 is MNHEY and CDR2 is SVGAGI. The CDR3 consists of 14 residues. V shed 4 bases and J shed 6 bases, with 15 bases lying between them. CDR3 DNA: TGTGCCAGCAGTTCGAGGACACCTAGGCCTGAAGCTTTCTTT. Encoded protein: CASSSRTPRPEAFF.